What follows are 23 T cell receptor beta chains derived from one specimen sequenced in a study of CD8 T cells in ankylosing spondylitis. Study outcomes and limitations: A motif in TCR beta, a set of several highly homologous variants, appeared characteristic of ankylosing spondylitis blood.

TCRdb analysed the 5' RACE reads with MiXCR anew, one entry per CDR3 protein. The repertoire holds around 490,000 distinct CDR3 sequences, with about 5.4% as singletons. No antigens are known for them. The sample taken for sequencing was blood, either unsorted or a sorted T cell fraction (not recorded which). The receptor set was obtained from a male donor with ankylosing spondylitis.

At least ten counts were recorded for this clonotype. V gene TRBV27 combines with J gene TRBJ2-5; no clear D gene. Deletions cut 7 bases from V and 2 bases from J, with 11 bases between. The CDR3 is 13 amino acids. Germline V CDR1 and CDR2: MNHEY, SMNVEV (reference sequence). The CDR3 nucleotides are TGTGCCAGCATGGGGTTACAGCAAGAGACCCAGTACTTC. Translation: CASMGLQQETQYF.

This clonotype was seen at least ten times. The chain links TRBV4-3 to TRBJ1-6; D remains unclear. V was cut by 0 bases and J by 5 bases, with 8 bases left in between. The CDR3 has 15 amino acids. The germline V gene has CDR1 LGHNA and CDR2 YSLEER. The CDR3: CASSQEGTDNSPLHF. The CDR3 DNA reads as TGCGCCAGCAGCCAAGAAGGCACAGATAATTCACCCCTCCACTTT.

Ten or more counts support this clonotype. The chain links TRBV5-1 to TRBJ2-7; 8 bases are shared with TRBD2. V shed 0 bases, J shed 4 bases, and the junction held 9 bases outside the gene matches. The CDR3 sequence is 16 residues long. Germline assignment: CDR1 SGHRS and CDR2 YFSETQ. The CDR3 nucleotides are TGCGCCAGCAGCTTGGGAGGCGGAGTAGCGGGGTACGAGCAGTACTTC. Encoded protein: CASSLGGGVAGYEQYF. The full variable domain, rest sourced from reference TRBV5-1 and TRBJ2-7, is KAGVTQTPRYLIKTRGQQVTLSCSPISGHRSVSWYQQTPGQGLQFLFEYFSETQRNKGNFPGRFSGRQFSNSRSEMNVSTLELGDSALYLCASSLGGGVAGYEQYFGPGTRLTVT.

This clonotype was counted ten times or more. CDR3: CASSFRLTGSNEQFF. In DNA, the CDR3 is TGTGCCAGCAGCTTCAGACTTACTGGGTCCAATGAGCAGTTCTTC. J is TRBJ2-1 and V is TRBV7-8, with D hard to call. Germline CDR1 reads SGHVS; CDR2 reads FQNEAQ. The CDR3 consists of 15 residues. V was shortened by 3 bases and J by 6 bases, with 15 bases between the two germline ends.

This clonotype was found many times. This rearrangement joins TRBV7-9 to TRBJ2-3; either TRBD1 or TRBD2 may fit D (5 bases each). The length of the CDR3 is 13 residues. Germline values: CDR1 SEHNR, CDR2 FQNEAQ (reference sequence). Trimming removed 8 bases at V and 3 bases at J, with 12 bases between. CDR3 in DNA: TGTGCCAGCCCCGGGGCAAGGACAGATACGCAGTATTTT. The encoded protein is CASPGARTDTQYF.

At least ten counts were recorded for this clonotype. The gene calls are TRBV5-1 and TRBJ2-3; D possibly corresponds to TRBD1 (5 bases). From germline, CDR1 is SGHRS and CDR2 YFSETQ. The length of the CDR3 is 15 residues. With 6 bases removed from V and 3 bases from J, the gap between germline ends came to 17 bases. CDR3 nucleotide sequence: TGCGCCAGCAATGATCCGGCAGGGTTAACAGATACGCAGTATTTT. It yields the protein CASNDPAGLTDTQYF.

This clonotype was seen ten or more times. This sequence joins TRBV20-1 and TRBJ1-5; the match to TRBD1 covers 7 bases. The V gene's germline CDR1 is DFQATT and CDR2 SNEGSKA (reference sequence). Germline trimming cut 5 bases from V and 6 bases from J; bases unmatched to any gene: 10. This CDR3 spans 14 amino acids. CDR3 amino acids: CSARPTGMSQPQHF. As DNA, the CDR3 is TGCAGTGCTCGACCGACAGGGATGAGTCAGCCCCAGCATTTT.

This clonotype was recorded at least ten times. V usage is TRBV7-2 and J usage is TRBJ2-7; D is perhaps TRBD2 (6 bases). The V end was cut by 1 base, the J end by 3 bases, with 13 bases between. Germline V gene sequence: CDR1 SGHTA, CDR2 FQGNSA. The CDR3 is 15 amino acids. DNA of the CDR3: TGTGCCAGCAGCTTAGGGGCGGGGATTTACTACGAGCAGTACTTC. Its translation: CASSLGAGIYYEQYF.

V gene TRBV7-2 combines with J gene TRBJ2-1; TRBD2 agrees at 14 bases. Germline CDR1 reads SGHTA; CDR2 reads FQGNSA. After removal of 1 base from V and 10 bases from J, the junction contained 6 bases not matched to a gene. This CDR3 contains 16 residues. The CDR3 DNA reads as TGTGCCAGCAGCTTAGGAGGGACTAGCGGGAGCGGGGAGCAGTTCTTC. This translates into CASSLGGTSGSGEQFF.

Many counts were recorded for this clonotype. J is TRBJ1-5 and V is TRBV6-1, with 8 bases that match TRBD1. The CDR3 contains 15 residues. V dropped 8 bases and J dropped 3; count of bases not matched to a gene: 9. CDR1 and CDR2 from the germline V gene are MNHNS and SASEGT. The CDR3 DNA follows: TGTGCCAGCGCCCTGGACAGGGCTGCCAATCAGCCCCAGCATTTT. Amino acid sequence: CASALDRAANQPQHF.

In its sample, this clonotype was seen many times. The chain uses TRBV10-3 and TRBJ2-3, with 7 bases matching TRBD1. The trim removed 7 bases at V and 3 bases at J, leaving 7 bases unmatched. The CDR3 consists of 14 residues. Germline V gene sequence: CDR1 ENHRY, CDR2 SYGVKD. CDR3 sequence: CAIKLRQGTDTQYF. The CDR3 nucleotides are TGTGCCATCAAGCTTAGACAGGGAACAGATACGCAGTATTTT.

This clonotype came up many times. The chain is built from TRBV18 and TRBJ2-3, with D tentatively TRBD1 or TRBD2 (6 bases each). This CDR3 is built from 14 residues. Germline assignment: CDR1 KGHSH and CDR2 LQKENI. V lost 2 bases and J lost 4, with 10 bases in between. CDR3 in DNA: TGTGCCAGCTCACCAAGGGGGGCGTCAGATACGCAGTATTTT. Residues: CASSPRGASDTQYF.

This clonotype was counted many times. The V call is TRBV12-3 or TRBV12-4, the J call TRBJ2-7; TRBD1 matches 10 bases. V gave up 5 bases and J gave up 3 bases; unmatched junction bases: 7. CDR3 length equals 15 residues. The chain's CDR3 is CASSNIRDRGYEQYF. The CDR3 DNA reads as TGTGCCAGCAGTAACATCCGGGACAGGGGCTACGAGCAGTACTTC.

This chain links TRBV11-1 with TRBJ2-1; TRBD2 aligns across 14 bases. The germline V gene encodes CDR1 SGHAT and CDR2 FQDESV (reference sequence). Trimming cost V 4 bases and J 0 bases; bases outside gene matches: 5. This CDR3 has 18 amino acids. For the CDR3, the DNA is TGTGCCAGCAGCTCCCTTGGGACTAGCGGGAGCTCCTACAATGAGCAGTTCTTC. Translation: CASSSLGTSGSSYNEQFF.

The genes are TRBV4-3 and TRBJ2-7; D perhaps matches TRBD1 (7 bases). The germline V and J ends were trimmed by 1 base and 5 bases, with 15 bases remaining between them. The CDR3 consists of 15 residues. Germline values: CDR1 LGHNA, CDR2 YSLEER. CDR3 residues: CASSQGGTDLDEQYF. CDR3 sequence (DNA): TGCGCCAGCAGCCAAGGCGGGACAGATCTCGACGAGCAGTACTTC.

This clonotype occurred many times. The V and J genes are TRBV20-1 and TRBJ2-3, with D hard to call. Trimming left V 3 bases short and J 4 bases short, with 8 bases between. The CDR3 contains 12 residues. Germline V gives CDR1 DFQATT, CDR2 SNEGSKA (reference sequence). The chain's CDR3 is CSASLQADTQYF. CDR3 in DNA: TGCAGTGCTAGTCTGCAGGCAGATACGCAGTATTTT.

This clonotype was seen many times. The chain joins TRBV7-9 to TRBJ1-4; D not resolved. CDR1 is SEHNR, CDR2 FQNEAQ, per germline (reference sequence). The CDR3 extends over 15 amino acids. V was pared by 4 bases and J by 2 bases, with 11 bases between. Here the CDR3 reads CASSSFSATNEKLFF. The CDR3 DNA sequence: TGTGCCAGCAGCTCTTTTTCAGCGACTAATGAAAAACTGTTTTTT.

This clonotype was seen at least ten times. The chain recombines TRBV28 with TRBJ2-6; TRBD1 is a possible D gene (6 bases). From germline, CDR1 is MDHEN and CDR2 SYDVKM. Trimming removed 6 bases at V and 0 bases at J, with 15 bases between. The CDR3 extends over 17 amino acids. CDR3 DNA: TGTGCCAGCAGGCGTGGACAGCTTCGCTCTGGGGCCAACGTCCTGACTTTC. It yields the protein CASRRGQLRSGANVLTF.

This clonotype was observed many times. The gene calls are TRBV4-3 and TRBJ2-1; a weak D match, TRBD1 (5 bases). The germline V gene encodes CDR1 LGHNA and CDR2 YSLEER. The V end was cut by 3 bases, the J end by 0 bases, with 12 bases between. The CDR3 is made up of 16 amino acids. The CDR3, as DNA: TGCGCCAGCAGCCAGGACGTGGGGCTCTCCTACAATGAGCAGTTCTTC. It encodes CASSQDVGLSYNEQFF.

Ten or more counts support this clonotype. J is TRBJ2-5 and V is TRBV5-6; D unclear. Trimming took off 0 bases at V and 5 bases at J, with 8 bases between the two ends. This CDR3 contains 13 residues. CDR1 and CDR2 (germline): SGHDT, YYEEEE. CDR3 bases: TGTGCCAGCAGCTTGGCCTCCGCGGAGACCCAGTACTTC. Amino acids: CASSLASAETQYF.

This clonotype was seen repeatedly, ten times or more. The rearrangement links TRBV9 to TRBJ1-6; D remains unclear. V dropped 1 base and J dropped 2 bases, with 13 bases sitting between them. The CDR3 is 17 residues long. CDR1 and CDR2 from the germline V gene are SGDLS and YYNGEE. The CDR3 nucleotides are TGTGCCAGCAGCGTATGCCGGCAGCAAACCTATAATTCACCCCTCCACTTT. This encodes CASSVCRQQTYNSPLHF.

This clonotype was detected ten times or more. The V and J genes are TRBV5-1 and TRBJ2-2, with 7 positions matching TRBD2. V lost 0 bases and J lost 4; bases outside the gene matches: 3. Germline values: CDR1 SGHRS, CDR2 YFSETQ. CDR3 size: 15 residues. The CDR3 is CASSLVERGTGELFF. DNA for the CDR3: TGCGCCAGCAGCTTGGTCGAGCGGGGCACCGGGGAGCTGTTTTTT.

V gene TRBV15 combines with J gene TRBJ1-5; no definite D call. The CDR3 has 13 amino acids. The V end lost 9 bases, the J end lost 0 bases, and 9 bases lay between the germline ends. CDR1 is LNHNV and CDR2 is YYDKDF in the germline V gene (reference sequence). The chain's CDR3 is CATGMDSNQPQHF. The CDR3 nucleotides are TGTGCCACGGGTATGGATAGCAATCAGCCCCAGCATTTT.